The clone carrying this TCR beta chain has a count of ten or more. Its antigen is as yet unknown. The record originates from a study of T cell repertoires in cytomegalovirus infection. In the study overall: Both CMV infection and a matching HLA type were indicated by public TCR beta signatures. Study-wide findings and caveats: HLA-C-restricted, CMV-specific TCR beta clonotypes were dominant ex vivo.

TCRdb ran MiXCR on the reads and lists one entry per CDR3 protein. The sample includes 490,000 or so distinct CDR3 sequences, around 10% of them seen just once. The V gene end was trimmed by 5 bases and the J gene end by 6 bases; junction bases not matched to a gene: 7. This CDR3 region has 12 residues. Germline V gene data show CDR1 as SQVTM and CDR2 as ANQGSEA. The rearrangement links TRBV29-1 to TRBJ2-7; 7 bases agree with TRBD1. The TCR originated in a human donor in good health (CMV status not recorded). Some clones in this sample may be carry-over from other donors' samples. The source material was PBMCs. In nucleotides, the CDR3 is TGCAGCGTTACAGGGGCCGAAATCGAGCAGTACTTC. It codes for CSVTGAEIEQYF.